The following is a T cell receptor (beta chain) sequence with its context. As handled by the study authors: By means of reference gene primer amplification, nucleated cell counts were estimated. Clones were sequenced by immunoSEQ multiplex PCR, and TCRdb holds only the in-frame ones, with some missing. V and J calls plus clone size are reproduced from that table; the DNA served to infer D and trimming. The sample carries 250,000 to 350,000 clones, roughly 88% recorded once. The germline gives CDR1 GTSNPN, CDR2 SVGIG (reference sequence). The CDR3 contains 14 residues. Losses at the gene ends were 3 bases for V and 4 bases for J; bases not matched to a gene: 8. This record comes from a study of blood T cell repertoires in COVID-19. Study information: There were acute and convalescent COVID-19 samples, and they came from the United States, Italy and Spain. PBMCs, B-cell-depleted T cells, or T cells provided the cDNA or gDNA that made up the material.

Patients in Seattle were enrolled during active infection, then followed longitudinally. The sequence was collected from a human donor with COVID-19, enrolled during active disease. The donor label of this sample is uncertain. V is TRBV30 and J is TRBJ1-2; 7 bases map to TRBD1. The specimen was peripheral blood. CDR3 DNA sequence: TGTGCCTGGAGAGTCGGAGGGGGCAGCTATGGCTACACCTTC. This encodes CAWRVGGGSYGYTF.